Presented here are 19 T cell receptor beta chains from one specimen sequenced in a study of cytomegalovirus exposure and HLA in healthy donors. Both 60 Vbeta primers and 13 Jbeta primers went into the PCR. Repertoires were generated with immunoSEQ multiplex PCR, while TCRdb's copy carries only in-frame clones and drops some. The sample has about 160,000 clones, 86% seen once; the top ten hold roughly 1.8%. Sequences were obtained from PBMCs. These receptors originate from a woman under 30 in good health and CMV-seronegative.

The chain links TRBV27 to TRBJ1-5; D perhaps matches TRBD1 (6 bases). V was clipped by 1 base and J by 2 bases, with 9 bases between them. CDR3 length: 15 amino acids. The germline V gene encodes CDR1 MNHEY and CDR2 SMNVEV (reference sequence). CDR3 region: CASSLLAGGNQPQHF. As DNA, the CDR3 is TGTGCCAGCAGTTTATTGGCAGGGGGCAATCAGCCCCAGCATTTT.

The chain links TRBV10-1 to TRBJ1-2; D might be TRBD1 (5 bases). CDR1 and CDR2 (germline): WNHNN, SYGVQD (reference sequence). With 6 bases removed from V and 5 bases from J, the gap between germline ends came to 13 bases. The CDR3 loop spans 13 amino acids. CDR3 DNA: TGCGCCAGCAGCCCTAGGACACATTATGGCTACACCTTC. This sequence encodes CASSPRTHYGYTF.

The chain carries TRBV28 and TRBJ1-1, with 8 bases matching TRBD1. Unmatched junction bases numbered 17, after V lost 3 bases and J lost 11 bases. The CDR3 totals 16 residues. Germline V gene data show CDR1 as MDHEN and CDR2 as SYDVKM. The chain's CDR3 is CASSLPQGGLGSVAFF. CDR3 sequence (DNA): TGTGCCAGCAGTTTGCCACAGGGGGGACTGGGGAGTGTGGCTTTCTTT.

The V gene is TRBV6-1, the J gene TRBJ2-1; TRBD2 matches at 9 bases. Germline V gene lookup returns CDR1 MNHNS and CDR2 SASEGT. J lost 8 bases, V lost 2 bases, and 10 bases had no gene match. This CDR3 is 16 amino acids long. The CDR3 bases are TGTGCCAGCAGTGAACTAGAGAGCGGGGGGATCTATGAGCAGTTCTTC. Protein: CASSELESGGIYEQFF.

This chain connects TRBV13 to TRBJ2-3; D unresolved. This CDR3 contains 12 residues. Looked up from germline, CDR1 is PRHDT and CDR2 is FYEKMQ (reference sequence). The V end lost 5 bases, the J end lost 4 bases, and 7 bases lay between the germline ends. The CDR3 region has the DNA TGTGCCAGCAGCCTTTTGTCAGATACGCAGTATTTT. This sequence encodes CASSLLSDTQYF.

The chain's CDR3 is CASSSTGVNTEAFF. CDR3 sequence (DNA): TGTGCCAGCTCAAGCACAGGGGTGAACACTGAAGCTTTCTTT. V usage is TRBV18 and J usage is TRBJ1-1; 7 nucleotides agree with TRBD1. Germline CDR1 reads KGHSH; CDR2 reads LQKENI. J gave up 0 bases and V 5 bases, and 3 bases lay outside the gene matches. There are 14 residues in the CDR3.

This clone has a handful of counts. CDR3 DNA: TGCGCCAGGGTAGCGGGGCCGCCTCTTTGGTTCTTC. Translating gives CARVAGPPLWFF. The J gene is TRBJ2-1, the V gene TRBV10-1; the match to TRBD2 covers 8 bases. Trimming at V came to 9 bases and at J to 15 bases, leaving 13 bases not matched to a gene. CDR3 size: 12 residues. CDR1 and CDR2 from the germline V gene are WNHNN and SYGVQD (reference sequence).

The chain carries TRBV15 and TRBJ2-3, with D unclear. Germline V CDR1 and CDR2: LNHNV, YYDKDF (reference sequence). The CDR3 consists of 14 residues. The V end lost 0 bases, the J end lost 2 bases, and 6 bases lay between the germline ends. The CDR3 loop is CATSRDRITDTQYF. In DNA form, the CDR3 reads TGTGCCACCAGCAGAGACAGGATCACAGATACGCAGTATTTT.

The J gene is TRBJ1-2, the V gene TRBV27; a possible D gene is TRBD1 (6 bases). The CDR3 sequence is 12 residues long. CDR1 is MNHEY and CDR2 is SMNVEV in the germline V gene (reference sequence). Trimming left V 8 bases short and J 8 bases short, with 15 bases between. The DNA for the CDR3 is TGTGCCAGCGGCAGGGGTCTCGAGGGCTACACCTTC. This codes for CASGRGLEGYTF.

The chain is built from TRBV5-1 and TRBJ1-5; TRBD1 matches 7 bases. The CDR3 spans 15 residues. V gave up 0 bases and J gave up 6 bases; unmatched junction bases: 6. Germline-derived CDR1 and CDR2 are SGHRS and YFSETQ. CDR3: CASSLASGGSQPQHF. The CDR3 nucleotides read TGCGCCAGCAGCTTGGCCTCAGGGGGAAGTCAGCCCCAGCATTTT.

The chain couples TRBV2 to TRBJ2-2; 10 bases align to TRBD1. V shed 6 bases, J shed 6 bases, and the junction held 7 bases outside the gene matches. The germline gives CDR1 SNHLY, CDR2 FYNNEI. CDR3 length: 15 amino acids. CDR3 DNA sequence: TGTGCCAGCAGAGATAGACAGGGGGCGGCCGGGGAGCTGTTTTTT. The encoded protein is CASRDRQGAAGELFF.

About this clone itself: Because it lacks the conserved phenylalanine or tryptophan at the end, this CDR3 is likely a read error. The chain joins TRBV7-6 to TRBJ2-7; D possibly corresponds to TRBD2 (6 bases). The germline gives CDR1 SGHVS, CDR2 FNYEAQ. CDR3 length: 12 amino acids. V lost 5 bases and J 8 bases, leaving 13 bases between the germline ends. The CDR3 region has the DNA TGTGCCAGCAGCCCCGGCCTAGCGCAGCAGTACCTC. This sequence encodes CASSPGLAQQYL.

This chain connects TRBV6-6 to TRBJ1-1, with no clear D. V was clipped by 2 bases and J by 4 bases, with 8 bases between them. The length of the CDR3 is 13 residues. The germline V gene has CDR1 MNHNY and CDR2 SVGAGI (reference sequence). The CDR3 region is CASSYERATEAFF. The DNA of the CDR3 is TGTGCCAGCAGTTACGAGCGGGCCACTGAAGCTTTCTTT.

V and J are TRBV19 and TRBJ2-5; possible D gene TRBD1, 6 bases. The end of the DNA fits TRBJ2-7 better, so the J call may be wrong. The CDR3 totals 15 residues. Germline V gives CDR1 LNHDA, CDR2 SQIVND (reference sequence). CDR3 region: CASSIVGTSTYEQYF. CDR3 sequence (DNA): TGTGCCAGTAGTATAGTTGGGACAAGTACGTACGAGCAGTACTTC.

The V gene is TRBV7-8, the J gene TRBJ1-5; 8 positions agree with TRBD1. CDR1 and CDR2 from the germline V gene are SGHVS and FQNEAQ. The CDR3 spans 18 residues. The ends lost 1 base at V and 3 bases at J; junction bases unmatched: 11. The CDR3 protein is CASSLGSQGATVNQPQHF. The CDR3 DNA reads TGTGCCAGCAGCTTAGGGTCGCAGGGGGCCACTGTCAATCAGCCCCAGCATTTT.

The rearrangement uses TRBV29-1 and TRBJ2-5, with 13 positions matching TRBD2. The CDR3 covers 13 residues. Germline V gives CDR1 SQVTM, CDR2 ANQGSEA. Germline trimming cut 6 bases from V and 3 bases from J; bases unmatched to any gene: 1. The CDR3 loop reads CSVGTSGEETQYF. In nucleotides, the CDR3 is TGCAGCGTAGGGACTAGCGGGGAAGAGACCCAGTACTTC.

The chain links TRBV11-2 to TRBJ2-7, with a tentative D call TRBD2 (6 bases). Per the germline V gene, CDR1 is SGHAT and CDR2 is FQNNGV. V lost 5 bases to trimming and J lost 0 bases, with 17 bases between them. The CDR3 runs to 16 residues. The CDR3 nucleotides are TGTGCCAGCAGCCCGCAGACTAGGGTCGGCTCCTACGAGCAGTACTTC. Amino acids: CASSPQTRVGSYEQYF.

This chain uses TRBV29-1 with TRBJ1-4; 7 positions agree with TRBD1. CDR1 SQVTM and CDR2 ANQGSEA come from the germline V gene. Trimming at V came to 5 bases and at J to 5 bases, leaving 2 bases not matched to a gene. There are 12 residues in the CDR3. This CDR3 reads CSVRQGNEKLFF. The CDR3 coding sequence is TGCAGCGTTCGACAGGGAAATGAAAAACTGTTTTTT.

The V and J genes are TRBV11-2 and TRBJ1-1; tentative D call: TRBD1 (5 bases). The CDR3 is made up of 14 amino acids. The V end lost 5 bases, the J end lost 4 bases, and 14 bases lay between the germline ends. Germline CDR1 reads SGHAT; CDR2 reads FQNNGV. For the CDR3, the DNA is TGTGCCAGCAGCAACCTAGACGGGGGCACTGAAGCTTTCTTT. Residues: CASSNLDGGTEAFF.